The T cell receptor (beta chain) described here comes from a study of T cell responses to AZD1222 COVID-19 vaccine. Study observations and caveats: Baseline serostatus was positive in only a handful of AZD1222 recipients.

Germline V gives CDR1 SGDLS, CDR2 YYNGEE. This CDR3 is 16 amino acids long. V lost 4 bases to trimming and J lost 3 bases, with 17 bases between them. With regard to this clone: Its antigen remains unknown.

Only in-frame clones appear in the TCRdb table, and some are missing; sequencing was by immunoSEQ multiplex PCR. The data show 100,000 to 110,000 clones, 85% to 95% seen once. The genes are TRBV9 and TRBJ2-1; a possible D gene is TRBD1 (6 bases). The sequence was collected from an adult in good health. Sequences were derived from peripheral blood, sampled on day 0 of AZD1222 vaccination. In DNA, the CDR3 is TGTGCCAGCAGCCGCTTCAACCAGGGGTTCTACAATGAGCAGTTCTTC. This gives the protein CASSRFNQGFYNEQFF.